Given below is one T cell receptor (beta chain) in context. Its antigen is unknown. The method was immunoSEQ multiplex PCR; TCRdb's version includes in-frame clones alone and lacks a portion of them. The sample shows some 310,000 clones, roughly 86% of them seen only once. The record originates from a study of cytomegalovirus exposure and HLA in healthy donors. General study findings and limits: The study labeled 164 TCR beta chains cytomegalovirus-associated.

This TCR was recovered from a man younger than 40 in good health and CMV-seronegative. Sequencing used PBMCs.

The CDR3 DNA reads TGTGCCAGCGGGCAGGGCTCTGGGGCCAACGTCCTGACTTTC. This translates into CASGQGSGANVLTF. The gene calls are TRBV27 and TRBJ2-6; weak D call: TRBD1 (5 bases). From germline, CDR1 is MNHEY and CDR2 SMNVEV (reference sequence). The CDR3 is 14 residues long. With 8 bases removed from V and 0 bases from J, the gap between germline ends came to 8 bases.